The 26 T cell receptor beta chains below were found in one sample sequenced in a study of lymphopenia after photon versus proton radiotherapy (dated by TCRdb to between 2018 and 2020). Libraries were built with the immunoSEQ multiplex PCR assay. Not all clones reach the TCRdb copy of this immuneACCESS table, which keeps in-frame sequences only. Checked studies attribute under half of the gap to unresolved V genes and leave the rest unexplained. Here the sample has about 55,000 clones; 70% to 85% occur a single time. About 1.9% of the sample is taken by the ten largest. Sequencing was performed on peripheral blood, taken from a patient treated with proton-based radiotherapy. These receptors originate from a man in his sixties with pancreatic cancer.

This chain uses TRBV11-2 with TRBJ2-3; D ambiguous. From germline, CDR1 is SGHAT and CDR2 FQNNGV. This CDR3 has 13 amino acids. V lost 4 bases, J lost 5 bases, and 10 bases lay in between. For the CDR3, the DNA is TGTGCCAGCAGCTCCTCATTGCGAGATACGCAGTATTTT. As protein: CASSSSLRDTQYF.

The J gene is TRBJ1-4, the V gene TRBV4-2; the D is unclear. The V gene lost 0 bases and the J gene lost 0 bases, with 8 bases spanning the gap. The CDR3 sequence is 16 residues long. Germline assignment: CDR1 LGHNA and CDR2 YNFKEQ. CDR3 region: CASSQDQLSTNEKLFF. The CDR3 region has the DNA TGTGCCAGCAGCCAAGATCAGCTTTCAACTAATGAAAAACTGTTTTTT.

The V call is TRBV27, the J call TRBJ2-7; unclear D gene. The germline gives CDR1 MNHEY, CDR2 SMNVEV (reference sequence). V was shortened by 5 bases and J by 0 bases, with 14 bases between the two germline ends. This CDR3 contains 15 residues. The CDR3 loop reads CASSPPGTGSYEQYF. In DNA, the CDR3 is TGTGCCAGCAGTCCACCGGGCACGGGCTCCTACGAGCAGTACTTC.

V and J are TRBV7-9 and TRBJ2-7; the D gene is possibly TRBD2 (6 bases). The CDR3 runs to 15 residues. The germline gives CDR1 SEHNR, CDR2 FQNEAQ (reference sequence). Trimming cost V 8 bases and J 0 bases, with 17 bases left between them. The CDR3 loop is CASGSGRQSSYEQYF. CDR3 bases: TGTGCCAGCGGGTCCGGGAGACAGAGCTCCTACGAGCAGTACTTC. The whole variable domain, remainder taken from reference TRBV7-9 and TRBJ2-7, is DTGVSQNPRHKITKRGQNVTFRCDPISEHNRLYWYRQTLGQGPEFLTYFQNEAQLEKSRLLSDRFSAERPKGSFSTLEIQRTEQGDSAMYLCASGSGRQSSYEQYFGPGTRLTVT.

The genes are TRBV29-1 and TRBJ2-1, with D possibly matching TRBD1 (5 bases). The ends were cut back, 0 bases at V and 4 bases at J, with 13 bases in the middle. Germline-derived CDR1 and CDR2 are SQVTM and ANQGSEA. The CDR3 spans 15 residues. The CDR3 nucleotides read TGCAGCGTTGAAGATACGACAGAAAATTACAATGAGCAGTTCTTC. This gives the protein CSVEDTTENYNEQFF.

This chain connects TRBV5-5 to TRBJ2-5, with no clear D. The CDR3 sequence is 13 residues long. Per the germline V gene, CDR1 is SGHKS and CDR2 is YYEKEE (reference sequence). The germline V and J ends were trimmed by 2 bases and 1 base, with 6 bases remaining between them. CDR3 nucleotide sequence: TGTGCCAGCAGCTTCGGAAGCCAAGAGACCCAGTACTTC. Protein product: CASSFGSQETQYF.

This chain links TRBV5-5 with TRBJ2-4; D is ambiguous. The CDR3 has 16 residues. Per the germline V gene, CDR1 is SGHKS and CDR2 is YYEKEE (reference sequence). V was clipped by 2 bases and J by 0 bases, with 12 bases between them. The CDR3 DNA follows: TGTGCCAGCAGCTTCCGGACGCTCCTAGCCAAAAACATTCAGTACTTC. It translates to CASSFRTLLAKNIQYF.

This chain uses TRBV15 with TRBJ2-7, with 8 bases that match TRBD2. This CDR3 spans 13 amino acids. CDR1 is LNHNV and CDR2 is YYDKDF in the germline V gene (reference sequence). V lost 5 bases, J lost 2 bases, and 2 bases stayed unmatched. Here the CDR3 DNA reads TGTGCCACCAGCGTAGCGGGGCCCTACGAGCAGTACTTC. This gives the protein CATSVAGPYEQYF.

This clone has a single count. V gene TRBV7-9 combines with J gene TRBJ1-3; D is unclear. Deletions cut 5 bases from V and 7 bases from J, with 12 bases between. The CDR3 extends over 13 amino acids. Germline loops: CDR1 SEHNR, CDR2 FQNEAQ (reference sequence). CDR3: CASSQYFGNTIYF. CDR3 coding DNA: TGTGCCAGCAGCCAGTATTTTGGGAACACCATATATTTT.

The chain joins TRBV14 to TRBJ1-2, with 9 bases lining up with TRBD1. The germline V gene encodes CDR1 SGHDN and CDR2 FVKESK. J lost 4 bases, V lost 2 bases, and 5 bases had no gene match. There are 15 residues in the CDR3. CDR3 in amino acids: CASSQSGTGPYGYTF. The CDR3 DNA sequence: TGTGCCAGCAGCCAATCAGGGACAGGGCCCTATGGCTACACCTTC.

J is TRBJ2-3 and V is TRBV19, with D maybe TRBD1 (6 bases). CDR1 and CDR2 (germline): LNHDA, SQIVND (reference sequence). The V end was cut by 1 base, the J end by 7 bases, with 6 bases between. This CDR3 is built from 12 residues. CDR3 protein: CASSIGGHTQYF. CDR3 nucleotides: TGTGCCAGTAGTATAGGGGGGCATACGCAGTATTTT.

The CDR3 region is CASSPPRGQGADYGYTF. CDR3 coding DNA: TGTGCCAGCAGCCCCCCGAGGGGACAGGGGGCGGACTATGGCTACACCTTC. The chain uses TRBV9 and TRBJ1-2; 12 nucleotides align to TRBD1. Germline V gives CDR1 SGDLS, CDR2 YYNGEE. Germline trimming cut 4 bases from V and 3 bases from J; bases unmatched to any gene: 10. The CDR3 is 17 residues long.

This clone is judged medium-sized (0.01 to 0.1%). The V gene is TRBV10-1, the J gene TRBJ2-7, with unresolved D. The CDR3 is 13 residues long. Germline V CDR1 and CDR2: WNHNN, SYGVQD (reference sequence). Trimming stripped 5 bases from V and 1 base from J, with 9 bases between. DNA for the CDR3: TGCGCCAGCAGTCCAGACAATTCCTACGAGCAGTACTTC. It translates to CASSPDNSYEQYF.

This chain links TRBV5-1 with TRBJ2-5, with D possibly matching TRBD1 (6 bases). V was trimmed by 0 bases and J by 4 bases, leaving 13 bases between them. Germline V gene data show CDR1 as SGHRS and CDR2 as YFSETQ. This CDR3 comprises 15 residues. CDR3 in DNA: TGCGCCAGCAGCTTGGTGCCAGGGGAAGGAGAGACCCAGTACTTC. Residues: CASSLVPGEGETQYF.

CDR3 nucleotide sequence: TGTGCCTGGAGCGGCGGGTTGAGCACAGATACGCAGTATTTT. Protein sequence: CAWSGGLSTDTQYF. V and J are TRBV30 and TRBJ2-3; the D gene is possibly TRBD2 (5 bases). Germline V gene sequence: CDR1 GTSNPN, CDR2 SVGIG (reference sequence). There are 14 residues in the CDR3. With 3 bases removed from V and 0 bases from J, the gap between germline ends came to 10 bases. The full variable domain, in which reference TRBV30 and TRBJ2-3 provide the parts outside the CDR3, is SQTIHQWPATLVQPVGSPLSLECTVEGTSNPNLYWYRQAAGRGLQLLFYSVGIGQISSEVPQNLSASRPQDRQFILSSKKLLLSDSGFYLCAWSGGLSTDTQYFGPGTRLTVL.

This clone has a single count. V usage is TRBV7-2 and J usage is TRBJ1-3, with D perhaps matching TRBD1 (5 bases). V was trimmed by 4 bases and J by 0 bases, leaving 7 bases between them. The CDR3 is 14 residues long. Germline V gene data show CDR1 as SGHTA and CDR2 as FQGNSA. CDR3 nucleotide sequence: TGTGCCAGCAGCTCAGGGTCCTCTGGAAACACCATATATTTT. It is translated as CASSSGSSGNTIYF.

The gene calls are TRBV28 and TRBJ1-4; D remains unclear. Germline V lookup: CDR1 MDHEN, CDR2 SYDVKM. V was clipped by 8 bases and J by 0 bases, with 13 bases between them. The CDR3 extends over 15 amino acids. The CDR3 is CASLGSKATNEKLFF. The CDR3 coding sequence is TGTGCCAGCCTGGGGAGTAAGGCAACTAATGAAAAACTGTTTTTT.

The CDR3 DNA reads TGTGCCAGCAGCTCGGGGACTAGCGGCCTACCTGGGACGCAGTATTTT. Encoded protein: CASSSGTSGLPGTQYF. This chain links TRBV7-8 with TRBJ2-3; TRBD2 aligns across 11 bases. Germline V lookup: CDR1 SGHVS, CDR2 FQNEAQ. This CDR3 has 16 residues. With V trimmed by 4 bases and J by 9 bases, 12 bases remained unmatched.

V and J are TRBV28 and TRBJ1-2; TRBD1 might be the D (6 bases). The ends were cut back, 6 bases at V and 7 bases at J, with 15 bases in the middle. Germline V gene lookup returns CDR1 MDHEN and CDR2 SYDVKM. This CDR3 contains 13 residues. The CDR3 sequence is CASRAGTSLGYTF. In DNA, the CDR3 is TGTGCCAGCAGAGCCGGGACATCTCTTGGCTACACCTTC.

This chain links TRBV30 with TRBJ2-3, with TRBD2 identical over 8 bases. CDR1 is GTSNPN and CDR2 is SVGIG in the germline V gene (reference sequence). The V segment lost 3 bases and the J segment 9 bases; nucleotides outside the gene matches: 11. The CDR3 is made up of 14 amino acids. As DNA, the CDR3 is TGTGCCTGGAGAAGGGCGGACGGGGGGGAGACGCAGTATTTT. Protein: CAWRRADGGETQYF.

This clone was seen more than once but under ten times. The chain links TRBV28 to TRBJ1-2; 8 positions agree with TRBD1. The CDR3 has 16 amino acids. After removal of 3 bases from V and 6 bases from J, the junction contained 12 bases not matched to a gene. Germline loops: CDR1 MDHEN, CDR2 SYDVKM. This CDR3 is CASSFSSPGGINGYTF. The CDR3 DNA follows: TGTGCCAGCAGTTTTTCCTCGCCAGGGGGCATAAATGGCTACACCTTC.

The chain uses TRBV28 and TRBJ1-3; maybe TRBD1 (5 bases). This CDR3 is 13 amino acids long. Deletions cut 7 bases from V and 3 bases from J, with 10 bases between. Germline values: CDR1 MDHEN, CDR2 SYDVKM. The CDR3 here is CASTWGRGNTIYF. The CDR3, as DNA: TGTGCCAGCACCTGGGGCCGTGGAAACACCATATATTTT. Looking up the rest from reference TRBV28 and TRBJ1-3 gives the full variable domain: DVKVTQSSRYLVKRTGEKVFLECVQDMDHENMFWYRQDPGLGLRLIYFSYDVKMKEKGDIPEGYSVSREKKERFSLILESASTNQTSMYLCASTWGRGNTIYFGEGSWLTVV.

The rearrangement links TRBV9 to TRBJ2-1, with no clear D. CDR1 and CDR2 (germline): SGDLS, YYNGEE. The CDR3 is made up of 15 amino acids. Trimming stripped 0 bases from V and 2 bases from J, with 9 bases between. The CDR3: CASSVDGETYNEQFF. CDR3 coding DNA: TGTGCCAGCAGCGTAGATGGCGAGACCTACAATGAGCAGTTCTTC. Looking up the rest from reference TRBV9 and TRBJ2-1 gives the full variable domain: DSGVTQTPKHLITATGQRVTLRCSPRSGDLSVYWYQQSLDQGLQFLIQYYNGEERAKGNILERFSAQQFPDLHSELNLSSLELGDSALYFCASSVDGETYNEQFFGPGTRLTVL.

The genes are TRBV6-5 and TRBJ1-3; TRBD1 is a possible D gene (5 bases). Germline assignment: CDR1 MNHEY and CDR2 SVGAGI. CDR3 size: 16 residues. V was cut by 4 bases and J by 0 bases, with 13 bases left in between. The CDR3: CASSLTVTVSGNTIYF. CDR3 bases: TGTGCCAGCAGTTTGACAGTGACCGTCTCTGGAAACACCATATATTTT.

This chain links TRBV11-2 with TRBJ1-3; the D is unclear. The CDR3 is 15 residues long. Trimming cost V 2 bases and J 1 base, with 9 bases left between them. Germline V CDR1 and CDR2: SGHAT, FQNNGV. CDR3 protein: CASSLQDLSGNTIYF. Written as DNA, the CDR3 is TGTGCCAGCAGCTTACAGGATTTGTCTGGAAACACCATATATTTT.

Notes on this clone: The junction does not match germline at one end; this may be a read error. This chain connects TRBV6-6 to TRBJ2-1; either TRBD1 or TRBD2 may supply D (5 bases each). This CDR3 spans 16 amino acids. CDR1 and CDR2 (germline): MNHNY, SVGAGI (reference sequence). The CDR3 protein is CASSHSRGRAGDEQFF. For the CDR3, the DNA is TGTGCCAGCAGTCACTCCCGGGGCCGAGCTGGGGATGAGCAGTTCTTC.